These T cell receptor beta chains were read from a single sample in a study of OX40 agonist ivuxolimab in advanced cancers. TCRdb keeps only in-frame clones here, not all; method: immunoSEQ multiplex PCR. Here the sample spans approximately 90,000 clones, roughly 84% being singletons. The starting material was CD4+ or CD8+ T cells sorted from blood, obtained in a trial of the OX40 agonist ivuxolimab. The receptors originated from an adult with an advanced solid tumor such as melanoma, head and neck, liver or kidney cancer. The CDR3 runs from the conserved cysteine through the conserved F or W.

j_gene	v_gene	CDR3aa
TRBJ1-1	TRBV5-4	CASSLTGFRDTEAFF
TRBJ1-6	TRBV6-6	CASTRGDNYNSPLHF
TRBJ1-1	TRBV5-6	CASSSSGVNTEAFF
TRBJ1-1	TRBV19	CASLQGANLNTEAFF
TRBJ2-5	TRBV4-1	CASKLAGGLTPSGTQYF
TRBJ2-7	TRBV6-5	CASILQGTYEQYF
TRBJ2-7	TRBV14	CASSQDLGAGPSEQYF
TRBJ2-1	TRBV11-2	CASSARLAGYNEQFF
TRBJ1-4	TRBV5-5	CASSLGPPNTSEKLFF
TRBJ2-2	TRBV5-1	CASAFMTGGADGELFF
TRBJ2-2	TRBV6-4	CASSSEAGYSTGELFF
TRBJ2-1	TRBV5-3	CARSSRPPGQGADEQFF
TRBJ1-2	TRBV7-6	CASSLIAGTGARGYTF
TRBJ1-4	TRBV7-8	CASSLEGQGMEKLFF
TRBJ2-1	TRBV7-8	CASSHLMSLAGAVYNEQFF
TRBJ2-1	TRBV9	CASSVESSGGYYNEQFF
TRBJ2-2	TRBV10-1	CASSKSSQGPGELFF
TRBJ2-7	TRBV5-5	CASSLSLSSYEQYF
TRBJ2-7	TRBV11-3	CASSLGVSYEQYF
TRBJ1-6	TRBV6-6	CASSYNRDANSPLHF
TRBJ1-3	TRBV7-8	CASSLAPQGSMDTIYF
TRBJ2-7	TRBV30	CAWSEDVHEQYF
TRBJ2-1	TRBV29-1	CSGGGTGGEQFF
TRBJ2-1	TRBV4-2	CASSQADNYGSYNEQFF
TRBJ1-6	TRBV19	CASSSGIRNSPLHF
TRBJ2-1	TRBV6-1	CASIEAGRMNEQFF
TRBJ1-5	TRBV19	CASTTNSPNQPQHF
TRBJ1-1	TRBV7-2	CASSLGRDGGNTEAFF
TRBJ2-7	TRBV6-6	CASSYSRGAYEQYF
TRBJ1-1	TRBV30	CAWREVWGGTEAFF
TRBJ1-4	TRBV15	CATSRDRDGRIEKLFF
TRBJ2-1	TRBV7-2	CASSLVAGLSNEQFF
TRBJ2-5	TRBV2	CASVGGGLETQYF
TRBJ2-5	TRBV6-5	CASSSGTSGSRTQYF
TRBJ2-7	TRBV5-4	CASSKDRLSYEQYF
TRBJ1-2	TRBV5-1	CASSPDHTHYGYTF
TRBJ2-2	TRBV19	CASLDNWNTGELFF
TRBJ1-4	TRBV25-1	CASRGDRGRNEKLFF
TRBJ1-2	TRBV7-2	CASSPGAQGANYGYTF
TRBJ2-1	TRBV4-3	CASSQEFSATGQFF
TRBJ2-1	TRBV13	CASSFNRGDEQFF
TRBJ2-7	TRBV7-9	CASSPWTGSNYEQYF
TRBJ2-3	TRBV5-1	CASSLEVAGGPDTQYF
TRBJ1-3	TRBV2	CASSDKLSGNTIYF
TRBJ1-5	TRBV10-3	CAISGQESNQPQHF